This TCR beta chain was profiled in a study of blood T cell repertoires in COVID-19. TCRdb keeps only in-frame clones here, not all; method: immunoSEQ multiplex PCR. The sample records more than 60,000 clones, about 83% being singletons. V was cut by 1 base and J by 4 bases, with 13 bases left in between. The CDR3 sequence is 15 residues long. The germline gives CDR1 SEHNR, CDR2 FQNEAQ (reference sequence). Sequenced material: peripheral blood. The TCR comes from a woman over 75 with active or convalescent COVID-19. The genes are TRBV7-9 and TRBJ1-2; D is perhaps TRBD1 (5 bases). This CDR3 reads CASSLETPRAYGYTF. Here the CDR3 DNA reads TGTGCCAGCAGCTTAGAAACCCCCAGGGCCTATGGCTACACCTTC.